This T cell receptor (beta chain) is drawn from a study of cytomegalovirus exposure and HLA in healthy donors. With 1 base removed from V and 11 bases from J, the gap between germline ends came to 14 bases. The CDR3 is 14 residues long. PCR employed 60 Vbeta and 13 Jbeta primers. The assay was immunoSEQ multiplex PCR, and TCRdb's table has in-frame clones only and misses some. In the table there are 110,000 or so clones, approximately 80% of which are singletons. Study conclusions and caveats: Most observed TCR sequences were rare, whereas some public TCRs were detected in many donors.

About this clone: The antigen is undetermined.

The chain is built from TRBV23-1 and TRBJ1-4, with D hard to call. TRBV23-1 is an ORF; its function is uncertain. This TCR was sampled from a man aged 40-49 years in good health and CMV-seropositive. Sequenced: PBMCs. CDR3 DNA sequence: TGCGCCAGCAGTCAATTCGGCGGAGTTCTCAAACTGTTTTTT. Translation: CASSQFGGVLKLFF.